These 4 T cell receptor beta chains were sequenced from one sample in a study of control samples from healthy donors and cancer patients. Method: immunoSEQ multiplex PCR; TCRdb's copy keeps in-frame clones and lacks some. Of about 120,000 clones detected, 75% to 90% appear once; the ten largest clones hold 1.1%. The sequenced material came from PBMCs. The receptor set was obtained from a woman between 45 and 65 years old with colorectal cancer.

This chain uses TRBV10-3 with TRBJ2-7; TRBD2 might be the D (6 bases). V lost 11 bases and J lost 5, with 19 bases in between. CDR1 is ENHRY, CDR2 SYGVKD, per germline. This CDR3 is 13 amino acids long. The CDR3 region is CAARGALADEQYF. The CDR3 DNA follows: TGTGCCGCACGGGGAGCATTAGCGGACGAGCAGTACTTC.

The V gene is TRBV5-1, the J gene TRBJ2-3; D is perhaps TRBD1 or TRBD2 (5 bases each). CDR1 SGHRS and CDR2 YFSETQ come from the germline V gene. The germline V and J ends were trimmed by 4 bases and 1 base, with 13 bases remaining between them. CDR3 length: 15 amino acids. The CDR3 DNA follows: TGCGCCAGCAGCGTCGTTGGGGACCGCACAGATACGCAGTATTTT. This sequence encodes CASSVVGDRTDTQYF. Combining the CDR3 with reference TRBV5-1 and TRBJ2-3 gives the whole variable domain KAGVTQTPRYLIKTRGQQVTLSCSPISGHRSVSWYQQTPGQGLQFLFEYFSETQRNKGNFPGRFSGRQFSNSRSEMNVSTLELGDSALYLCASSVVGDRTDTQYFGPGTRLTVL.

This chain's CDR3 is CASRETGGNTGELFF. The CDR3 DNA is TGTGCCAGCAGGGAGACAGGGGGCAACACCGGGGAGCTGTTTTTT. V gene TRBV9 combines with J gene TRBJ2-2; the match to TRBD1 covers 10 bases. This CDR3 comprises 15 residues. CDR1 SGDLS and CDR2 YYNGEE come from the germline V gene. V was clipped by 5 bases and J by 2 bases; unmatched bases: 3.

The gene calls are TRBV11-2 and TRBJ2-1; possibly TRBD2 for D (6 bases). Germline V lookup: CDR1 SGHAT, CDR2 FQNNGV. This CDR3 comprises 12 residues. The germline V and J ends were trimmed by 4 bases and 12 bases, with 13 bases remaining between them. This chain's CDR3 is CASSSGVLPQFF. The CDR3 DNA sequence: TGTGCCAGCAGCTCGGGAGTGTTACCGCAGTTCTTC.